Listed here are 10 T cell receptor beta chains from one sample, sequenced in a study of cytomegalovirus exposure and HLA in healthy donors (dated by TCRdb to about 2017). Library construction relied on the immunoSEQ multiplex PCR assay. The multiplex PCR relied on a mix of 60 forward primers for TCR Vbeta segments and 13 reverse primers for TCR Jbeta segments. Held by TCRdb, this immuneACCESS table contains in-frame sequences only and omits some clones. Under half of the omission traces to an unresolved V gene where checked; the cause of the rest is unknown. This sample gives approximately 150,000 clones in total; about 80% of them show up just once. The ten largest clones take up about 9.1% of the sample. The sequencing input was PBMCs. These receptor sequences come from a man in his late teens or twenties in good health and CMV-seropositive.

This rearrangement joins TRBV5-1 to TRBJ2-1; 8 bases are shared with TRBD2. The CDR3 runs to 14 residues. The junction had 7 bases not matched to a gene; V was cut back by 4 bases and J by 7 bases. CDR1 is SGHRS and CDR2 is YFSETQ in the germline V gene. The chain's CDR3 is CASSLGTSRNEQFF. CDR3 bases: TGCGCCAGCAGCCTTGGGACTAGTAGAAATGAGCAGTTCTTC.

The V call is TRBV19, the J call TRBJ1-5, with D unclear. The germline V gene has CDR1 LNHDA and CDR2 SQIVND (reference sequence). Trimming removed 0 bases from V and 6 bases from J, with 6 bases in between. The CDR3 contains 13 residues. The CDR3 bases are TGTGCCAGTAGTATAGAGGCCAGTCAGCCCCAGCATTTT. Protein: CASSIEASQPQHF.

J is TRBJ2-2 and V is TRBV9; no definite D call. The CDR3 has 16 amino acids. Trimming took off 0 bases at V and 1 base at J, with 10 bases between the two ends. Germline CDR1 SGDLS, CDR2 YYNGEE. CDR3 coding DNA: TGTGCCAGCAGCGTAGGGTTTTTGAGGAACACCGGGGAGCTGTTTTTT. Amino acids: CASSVGFLRNTGELFF.

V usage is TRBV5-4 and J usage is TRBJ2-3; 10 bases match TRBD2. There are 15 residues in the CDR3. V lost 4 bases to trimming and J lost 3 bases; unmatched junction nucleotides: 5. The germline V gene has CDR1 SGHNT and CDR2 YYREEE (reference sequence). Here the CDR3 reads CASSPLAGETDTQYF. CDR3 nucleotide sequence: TGTGCCAGCAGCCCCCTAGCGGGAGAAACAGATACGCAGTATTTT.

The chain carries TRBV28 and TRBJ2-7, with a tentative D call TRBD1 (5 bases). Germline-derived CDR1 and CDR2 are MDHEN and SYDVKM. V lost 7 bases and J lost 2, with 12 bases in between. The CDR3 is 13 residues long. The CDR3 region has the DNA TGTGCCAGCACCACAAGGGGTACCTACGAGCAGTACTTC. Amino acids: CASTTRGTYEQYF.

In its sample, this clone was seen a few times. CDR3 sequence (DNA): TGTGCCAGTAGTGAGAAGTTCAATCAGCCCCAGCATTTT. Residues: CASSEKFNQPQHF. The chain is built from TRBV19 and TRBJ1-5; D is uncertain. The ends were cut back, 5 bases at V and 3 bases at J, with 8 bases in the middle. Germline-derived CDR1 and CDR2 are LNHDA and SQIVND (reference sequence). The CDR3 is made up of 13 amino acids.

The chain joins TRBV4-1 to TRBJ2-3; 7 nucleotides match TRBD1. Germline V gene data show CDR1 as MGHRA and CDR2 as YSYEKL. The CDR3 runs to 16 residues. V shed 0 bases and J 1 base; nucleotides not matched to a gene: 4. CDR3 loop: CASSQDRTGRTDTQYF. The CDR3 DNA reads TGCGCCAGCAGCCAAGATCGGACAGGCCGCACAGATACGCAGTATTTT.

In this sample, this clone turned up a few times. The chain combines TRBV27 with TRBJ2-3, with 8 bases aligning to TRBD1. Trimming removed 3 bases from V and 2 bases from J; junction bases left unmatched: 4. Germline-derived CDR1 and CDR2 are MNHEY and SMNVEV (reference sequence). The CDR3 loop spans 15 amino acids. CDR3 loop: CASSFRQGTTDTQYF. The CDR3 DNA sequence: TGTGCCAGCAGTTTCAGACAGGGGACCACAGATACGCAGTATTTT.

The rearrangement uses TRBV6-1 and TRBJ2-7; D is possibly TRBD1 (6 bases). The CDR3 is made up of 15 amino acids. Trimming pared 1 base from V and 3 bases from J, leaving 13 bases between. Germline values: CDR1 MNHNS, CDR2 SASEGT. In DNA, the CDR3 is TGTGCCAGCAGTGAAGGACAGGTCAGGGGCTACGAGCAGTACTTC. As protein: CASSEGQVRGYEQYF.

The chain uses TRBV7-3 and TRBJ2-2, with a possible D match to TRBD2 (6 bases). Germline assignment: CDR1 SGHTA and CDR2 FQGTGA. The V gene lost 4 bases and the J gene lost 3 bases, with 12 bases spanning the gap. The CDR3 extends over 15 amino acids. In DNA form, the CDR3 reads TGTGCCAGCAGCTCCCAACCGGGGGACACCGGGGAGCTGTTTTTT. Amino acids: CASSSQPGDTGELFF.